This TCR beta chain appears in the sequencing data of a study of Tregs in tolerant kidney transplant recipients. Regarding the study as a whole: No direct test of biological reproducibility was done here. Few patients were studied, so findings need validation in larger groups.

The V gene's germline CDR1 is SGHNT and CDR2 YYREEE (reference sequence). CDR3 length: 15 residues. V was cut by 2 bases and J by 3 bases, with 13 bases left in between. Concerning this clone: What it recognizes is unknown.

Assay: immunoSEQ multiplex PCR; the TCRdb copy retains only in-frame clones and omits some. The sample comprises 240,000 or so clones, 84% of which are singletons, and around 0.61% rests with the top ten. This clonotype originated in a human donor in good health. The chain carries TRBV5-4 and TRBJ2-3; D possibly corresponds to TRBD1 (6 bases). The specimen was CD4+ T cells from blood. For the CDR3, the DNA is TGTGCCAGCAGCTTCGGTAACAGGGTTACAGATACGCAGTATTTT. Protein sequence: CASSFGNRVTDTQYF.